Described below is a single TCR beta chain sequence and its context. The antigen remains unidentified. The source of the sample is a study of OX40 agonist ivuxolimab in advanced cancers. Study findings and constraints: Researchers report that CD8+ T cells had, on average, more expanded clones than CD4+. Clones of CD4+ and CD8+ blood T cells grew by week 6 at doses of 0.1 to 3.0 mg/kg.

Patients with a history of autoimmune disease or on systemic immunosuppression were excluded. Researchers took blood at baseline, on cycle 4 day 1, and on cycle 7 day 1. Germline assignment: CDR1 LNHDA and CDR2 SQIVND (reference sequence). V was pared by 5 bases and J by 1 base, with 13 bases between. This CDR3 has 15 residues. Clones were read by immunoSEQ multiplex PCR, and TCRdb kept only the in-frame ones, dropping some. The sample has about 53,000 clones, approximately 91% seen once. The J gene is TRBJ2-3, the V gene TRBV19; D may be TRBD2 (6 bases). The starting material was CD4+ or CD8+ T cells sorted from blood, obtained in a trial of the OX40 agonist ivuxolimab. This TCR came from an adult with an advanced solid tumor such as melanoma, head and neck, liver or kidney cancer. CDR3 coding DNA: TGTGCCAGTAGTCTCAAAGGGACTCGCACAGATACGCAGTATTTT. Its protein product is CASSLKGTRTDTQYF.